The 20 T cell receptor beta chains in this list originate from one sample, sequenced in a study of cytomegalovirus exposure and HLA in healthy donors. Sequenced by immunoSEQ multiplex PCR; TCRdb stores in-frame clones only, minus some. This table holds 100,000 to 150,000 clones, approximately 90% found once. Sequenced: PBMCs. Every receptor here comes from a man aged 18 to 29 in good health and CMV-seronegative.

V is TRBV27 and J is TRBJ2-5; 9 bases are shared with TRBD2. CDR3 size: 16 residues. The germline gives CDR1 MNHEY, CDR2 SMNVEV (reference sequence). Trimming removed 0 bases from V and 6 bases from J; junction bases left unmatched: 8. The CDR3 loop reads CASSLSLREGVKTQYF. CDR3 in DNA: TGTGCCAGCAGTTTATCCTTGCGGGAGGGCGTGAAGACCCAGTACTTC.

The V call is TRBV5-1, the J call TRBJ2-6; 7 nucleotides line up with TRBD1. The junction had 11 bases not matched to a gene; V was cut back by 5 bases and J by 0 bases. This CDR3 spans 18 amino acids. Germline V gene lookup returns CDR1 SGHRS and CDR2 YFSETQ. The CDR3, as DNA: TGCGCCAGCAGTCCGGACAGGTCAGGTTCCTCTGGGGCCAACGTCCTGACTTTC. Translating it yields CASSPDRSGSSGANVLTF.

This clone was found a few times. The chain couples TRBV10-2 to TRBJ1-5; possibly TRBD1 for D (6 bases). Germline V gene sequence: CDR1 WSHSY, CDR2 SAAADI. Trimming removed 6 bases from V and 5 bases from J, with 14 bases in between. The length of the CDR3 is 14 residues. The chain's CDR3 is CASRFQGIDQPQHF. The CDR3, as DNA: TGCGCCAGCAGATTTCAGGGGATAGATCAGCCCCAGCATTTT.

V gene TRBV18 combines with J gene TRBJ1-2; 10 nucleotides match TRBD1. This CDR3 spans 14 amino acids. The germline gives CDR1 KGHSH, CDR2 LQKENI. J was trimmed by 5 bases and V by 3 bases; bases with no gene match: 3. In DNA form, the CDR3 reads TGTGCCAGCTCACCGGGACAGGGGTTTTATGGCTACACCTTC. The encoded protein is CASSPGQGFYGYTF.

The chain uses TRBV28 and TRBJ2-7; TRBD2 matches 8 bases. V gave up 4 bases and J gave up 5 bases; unmatched junction bases: 16. Germline V gene data show CDR1 as MDHEN and CDR2 as SYDVKM. The CDR3 runs 17 residues. CDR3 residues: CASSSSRKSGSFDEQYF. The CDR3 DNA sequence: TGTGCCAGCAGTTCCTCCCGGAAAAGCGGGAGCTTCGACGAGCAGTACTTC. Drawing the rest from reference TRBV28 and TRBJ2-7, the complete variable domain is DVKVTQSSRYLVKRTGEKVFLECVQDMDHENMFWYRQDPGLGLRLIYFSYDVKMKEKGDIPEGYSVSREKKERFSLILESASTNQTSMYLCASSSSRKSGSFDEQYFGPGTRLTVT.

This clone showed up just a few times. The V and J genes are TRBV9 and TRBJ2-2, with TRBD1 identical over 7 bases. This CDR3 region has 16 residues. Germline CDR1 SGDLS, CDR2 YYNGEE. V lost 0 bases to trimming and J lost 0 bases; unmatched junction nucleotides: 2. The chain's CDR3 is CASSVVGTANTGELFF. Here the CDR3 DNA reads TGTGCCAGCAGCGTAGTCGGGACAGCGAACACCGGGGAGCTGTTTTTT. The full variable domain, rest sourced from reference TRBV9 and TRBJ2-2, is DSGVTQTPKHLITATGQRVTLRCSPRSGDLSVYWYQQSLDQGLQFLIQYYNGEERAKGNILERFSAQQFPDLHSELNLSSLELGDSALYFCASSVVGTANTGELFFGEGSRLTVL.

This clone was counted once. The chain carries TRBV28 and TRBJ2-1, with D perhaps matching TRBD2 (5 bases). Trimming removed 2 bases at V and 9 bases at J, with 17 bases between. Germline assignment: CDR1 MDHEN and CDR2 SYDVKM. The CDR3 has 15 amino acids. The CDR3 region is CASSLVRATTSEQFF. The CDR3 DNA reads as TGTGCCAGCAGTTTAGTTCGGGCGACTACGAGTGAGCAGTTCTTC.

This chain uses TRBV25-1 with TRBJ1-2, with 7 bases matching TRBD1. Unmatched junction bases numbered 16, after V lost 2 bases and J lost 7 bases. Germline CDR1 is MGHDK and CDR2 is SYGVNS. The CDR3 runs 17 residues. In DNA, the CDR3 is TGTGCCAGCAGTGAACGTGTTACAGGGGCCCCCAACGCTGGCTACACCTTC. This sequence encodes CASSERVTGAPNAGYTF.

The chain has TRBV6-1 and TRBJ1-1, with 7 bases aligning to TRBD1. The CDR3 is 14 residues long. V lost 6 bases and J lost 0; bases outside the gene matches: 4. Germline CDR1 and CDR2: MNHNS and SASEGT. CDR3 nucleotides: TGTGCCAGCAGAAGACAGGGTCTGAACACTGAAGCTTTCTTT. Its translation is CASRRQGLNTEAFF.

The chain carries TRBV9 and TRBJ2-7; D is perhaps TRBD2 (6 bases). CDR3 length: 18 residues. From germline, CDR1 is SGDLS and CDR2 YYNGEE. Trimming removed 4 bases from V and 6 bases from J, with 29 bases in between. In DNA, the CDR3 is TGTGCCAGCAGCCTCCGTAGAGGGCCGGGAGTGTCCCCTTTCGAGCAGTACTTC. Protein product: CASSLRRGPGVSPFEQYF.

J is TRBJ2-3 and V is TRBV27; 12 bases align to TRBD2. This CDR3 contains 15 residues. The V and J ends lost 6 bases and 2 bases, in that order; junction bases with no gene match: 3. Germline V lookup: CDR1 MNHEY, CDR2 SMNVEV (reference sequence). The DNA for the CDR3 is TGTGCCAGCAGAGGACTAGCGGGGATCACAGATACGCAGTATTTT. Encoded protein: CASRGLAGITDTQYF.

The chain links TRBV6-5 to TRBJ1-2; D gene ambiguous. Germline V CDR1 and CDR2: MNHEY, SVGAGI. V was pared by 0 bases and J by 6 bases, with 11 bases between. The length of the CDR3 is 14 residues. The CDR3 DNA is TGTGCCAGCAGTTACTCTTCTCAGGATGATGGCTACACCTTC. As protein: CASSYSSQDDGYTF.

The chain combines TRBV7-9 with TRBJ2-1; no clear D gene. CDR3 length: 15 residues. Germline lookup yields CDR1 SEHNR and CDR2 FQNEAQ (reference sequence). The V and J ends lost 4 bases and 5 bases respectively, with 15 bases between them. CDR3 residues: CASSWRSDWDNEQFF. DNA for the CDR3: TGTGCCAGCAGCTGGCGTTCTGACTGGGACAATGAGCAGTTCTTC.

V usage is TRBV9 and J usage is TRBJ2-2; 7 bases map to TRBD1. With V trimmed by 3 bases and J by 5 bases, 7 bases remained unmatched. This CDR3 is built from 15 residues. CDR1 and CDR2 from the germline V gene are SGDLS and YYNGEE. The CDR3 nucleotides read TGTGCCAGCAGCGGACAGGGAATGGGAACCGGGGAGCTGTTTTTT. Its protein product is CASSGQGMGTGELFF.

This chain joins TRBV7-2 and TRBJ2-3; 7 bases line up with TRBD1. V was clipped by 5 bases and J by 2 bases; unmatched bases: 10. The CDR3 has 16 amino acids. Germline CDR1 is SGHTA and CDR2 is FQGNSA. In nucleotides, the CDR3 is TGTGCCAGCAGCGTTTTTAGACAGGGCCCCACAGATACGCAGTATTTT. Translating it yields CASSVFRQGPTDTQYF.

The V and J genes are TRBV5-1 and TRBJ2-7; 9 bases map to TRBD1. V gave up 3 bases and J gave up 3 bases; unmatched junction bases: 4. The V gene's germline CDR1 is SGHRS and CDR2 YFSETQ. CDR3 length equals 14 residues. The CDR3 protein is CASSSGTGNYEQYF. In DNA, the CDR3 is TGCGCCAGCAGCTCTGGGACAGGGAACTACGAGCAGTACTTC.

The V gene is TRBV27, the J gene TRBJ2-7; 8 bases agree with TRBD1. The CDR3 length is 14 residues. J was trimmed by 2 bases and V by 7 bases; bases with no gene match: 7. Germline CDR1 is MNHEY and CDR2 is SMNVEV (reference sequence). In DNA, the CDR3 is TGTGCCAGCACCAGGACAGGGATTCCCTACGAGCAGTACTTC. It is translated as CASTRTGIPYEQYF.

A single count supports this clone. This rearrangement joins TRBV14 to TRBJ2-7; 7 bases line up with TRBD2. The germline V gene has CDR1 SGHDN and CDR2 FVKESK. This CDR3 contains 16 residues. The trim removed 3 bases at V and 7 bases at J, leaving 15 bases unmatched. CDR3 sequence (DNA): TGTGCCAGCAGCCATCTTCCGGGACTACCACCTCCGGAGCAGTACTTC. Translated: CASSHLPGLPPPEQYF.

This chain links TRBV29-1 with TRBJ2-5, with a weak D call TRBD2 (5 bases). V lost 2 bases and J lost 2, with 9 bases in between. The CDR3 extends over 13 amino acids. Germline V gene sequence: CDR1 SQVTM, CDR2 ANQGSEA. CDR3 sequence reads: CSVERQRQETQYF. CDR3 bases: TGCAGCGTTGAACGTCAGCGGCAAGAGACCCAGTACTTC.

The V and J genes are TRBV6-1 and TRBJ2-7; no definite D call. The CDR3 spans 14 residues. V was shortened by 6 bases and J by 0 bases, with 12 bases between the two germline ends. From germline, CDR1 is MNHNS and CDR2 SASEGT. The CDR3 DNA reads as TGTGCCAGCAGATCCCAAATGAGCTCCTACGAGCAGTACTTC. It translates to CASRSQMSSYEQYF.